The present entry profiles one T cell receptor (beta chain) with its context. This record belongs to a study of blood T cell repertoires in COVID-19. About the study: Samples representing acute and convalescent COVID-19 were sourced from the United States, Italy and Spain. Sources were T cells, B-cell-depleted T cells, or PBMCs; the material itself was cDNA or gDNA.

The authors' processing: Estimates of nucleated cell counts were drawn from the amplification of reference gene primers. Assay used: immunoSEQ multiplex PCR; TCRdb lists only in-frame clones, some missing. The D gene and trimming were derived from the DNA, and the V and J assignments and clone size from that table. The sample shows about 90,000 clones, around four fifths of them seen only once. Trimming removed 7 bases from V and 9 bases from J; junction bases left unmatched: 5. The CDR3 is 13 amino acids. The germline CDR1 and CDR2 sequences are SNHLY and FYNNEI. Sequencing used peripheral blood. The receptor was isolated from a woman in her 70s with active or convalescent COVID-19. The chain recombines TRBV2 with TRBJ2-3, with 12 bases lining up with TRBD2. CDR3 amino acids: CASTSGGVGTQYF. The CDR3 nucleotides are TGTGCCAGCACTAGCGGGGGGGTAGGGACGCAGTATTTT.